The 16 T cell receptor beta chains listed next were all sequenced from one sample in a study of T cells after yellow fever vaccination. TCRdb recomputed calls from the 5' RACE reads with MiXCR, one row per CDR3 protein. The table shows some 390,000 distinct CDR3 sequences, with around a sixth occurring only once. Sequencing used PBMCs, obtained before the yellow fever booster vaccination. The receptors were sampled from a man between 18 and 35 years old who received the YFV17D yellow fever vaccine.

The rearrangement links TRBV7-8 to TRBJ1-1; 7 bases map to TRBD1. CDR1 and CDR2 from the germline V gene are SGHVS and FQNEAQ. The CDR3 extends over 14 amino acids. With 4 bases clipped from V and 9 bases from J, the junction kept 11 bases outside the gene matches. The CDR3 DNA is TGTGCCAGCAGCTCCTTCTTTGACAGGGAACAAGCTTTCTTT. Translating gives CASSSFFDREQAFF.

The chain uses TRBV5-1 and TRBJ2-7; D tentatively fits TRBD1 or TRBD2 (5 bases each). The CDR3 consists of 14 residues. CDR1 and CDR2 (germline): SGHRS, YFSETQ. Trimming took 4 bases from V and 0 from J, leaving 11 bases between them. CDR3 loop: CASSPGPSSYEQYV. In DNA, the CDR3 is TGCGCCAGCAGCCCGGGACCGTCCTCCTACGAGCAGTACGTC.

This rearrangement joins TRBV4-2 to TRBJ2-3; D uncertain. This CDR3 has 16 amino acids. The V end lost 0 bases, the J end lost 5 bases, and 15 bases lay between the germline ends. Germline-derived CDR1 and CDR2 are LGHNA and YNFKEQ. CDR3 DNA sequence: TGTGCCAGCAGCCAAGATTACACCGGGCCAAAAGATACGCAGTATTTT. Translated, it gives CASSQDYTGPKDTQYF.

This clonotype was seen a few times. The chain carries TRBV5-1 and TRBJ2-7, with 9 positions matching TRBD1. This CDR3 comprises 15 residues. From germline, CDR1 is SGHRS and CDR2 YFSETQ. V gave up 2 bases and J gave up 3 bases; unmatched junction bases: 6. The CDR3 DNA is TGCGCCAGCAGCTTTACCGGGACAGGGAGCTACGAGCAGTACTTC. It specifies CASSFTGTGSYEQYF. The full variable domain, in which reference TRBV5-1 and TRBJ2-7 provide the parts outside the CDR3, is KAGVTQTPRYLIKTRGQQVTLSCSPISGHRSVSWYQQTPGQGLQFLFEYFSETQRNKGNFPGRFSGRQFSNSRSEMNVSTLELGDSALYLCASSFTGTGSYEQYFGPGTRLTVT.

The rearrangement uses TRBV5-6 and TRBJ2-6; D ambiguous. From germline, CDR1 is SGHDT and CDR2 YYEEEE. V lost 4 bases and J 1 base, leaving 12 bases between the germline ends. The CDR3 has 16 residues. The CDR3 reads CASSALTGSGANVLTF. CDR3 nucleotide sequence: TGTGCCAGCAGCGCCCTGACTGGATCTGGGGCCAACGTCCTGACTTTC.

The rearrangement joins TRBV20-1 to TRBJ2-1; D possibly corresponds to TRBD1 (6 bases). The CDR3 is 14 residues long. V lost 2 bases and J lost 3, with 11 bases in between. Germline V gives CDR1 DFQATT, CDR2 SNEGSKA (reference sequence). CDR3 nucleotides: TGCAGTGCTAGACCCAGGGGAAACTACAATGAGCAGTTCTTC. Translation gives CSARPRGNYNEQFF.

The chain joins TRBV7-9 to TRBJ1-1; D is unresolved. This CDR3 has 13 residues. The germline CDR1 and CDR2 sequences are SEHNR and FQNEAQ (reference sequence). Trimming shortened V by 4 bases and J by 1 base, and 7 bases separated the two germline ends. As DNA, the CDR3 is TGTGCCAGCAGCTCCCTTCAGAACACTGAAGCTTTCTTT. Translated, it gives CASSSLQNTEAFF.

The chain couples TRBV6-2 or TRBV6-3 to TRBJ2-1; TRBD2 matches at 8 bases. There are 15 residues in the CDR3. CDR1 is MNHEY, CDR2 SVGEGT, per germline. Trimming cost V 5 bases and J 0 bases; bases outside gene matches: 3. The CDR3 DNA reads as TGTGCCAGCAGTCAACTAGCGGTCTCCTACAATGAGCAGTTCTTC. It translates to CASSQLAVSYNEQFF.

This clonotype has only a few counts. An end of the junction differs from the germline gene, which may be a read error. This rearrangement joins TRBV7-7 to TRBJ2-2; tentatively, D is TRBD1 or TRBD2 (5 bases each). Germline CDR1 SSHAT, CDR2 FNYEAQ (reference sequence). The CDR3 loop spans 17 amino acids. This CDR3 reads CASSPLPWGTNTGELFF. CDR3 in DNA: TGTGCTAGCAGCCCCCTACCCTGGGGGACGAACACCGGGGAGCTGTTTTTT.

The rearrangement joins TRBV5-5 to TRBJ2-2; either TRBD1 or TRBD2 may supply D (5 bases each). CDR3 length equals 17 residues. Per germline, CDR1 SGHKS and CDR2 YYEKEE (reference sequence). Trimming removed 0 bases at V and 1 base at J, with 13 bases between. The DNA for the CDR3 is TGTGCCAGCAGCTTGGCTACCGGGACGGGGAACACCGGGGAGCTGTTTTTT. Translated, it gives CASSLATGTGNTGELFF.

This clonotype was recorded a few times. The V gene is TRBV20-1, the J gene TRBJ2-1; D is ambiguous. Trimming took off 0 bases at V and 6 bases at J, with 6 bases between the two ends. The germline gives CDR1 DFQATT, CDR2 SNEGSKA (reference sequence). CDR3 length: 12 residues. The CDR3 is CSAREGSNEQFF. The CDR3 DNA is TGCAGTGCTAGAGAGGGCAGCAATGAGCAGTTCTTC.

The V gene is TRBV20-1, the J gene TRBJ1-1; D might be TRBD1 (6 bases). Germline CDR1 reads DFQATT; CDR2 reads SNEGSKA (reference sequence). The CDR3 has 15 amino acids. Trimming took off 0 bases at V and 2 bases at J, with 13 bases between the two ends. The CDR3 DNA sequence: TGCAGTGCTAGAGAGCGGGGGCCAGAAAACACTGAAGCTTTCTTT. This translates into CSARERGPENTEAFF.

The chain employs TRBV7-9 and TRBJ1-1; D unclear. The CDR3 length is 12 residues. Germline CDR1 reads SEHNR; CDR2 reads FQNEAQ (reference sequence). V was trimmed by 4 bases and J by 6 bases, leaving 9 bases between them. Here the CDR3 DNA reads TGTGCCAGCAGCTCAGGTGTAGCTGAAGCTTTCTTT. The encoded protein is CASSSGVAEAFF.

The table lists this clonotype with a count of one. The J gene is TRBJ1-1, the V gene TRBV25-1, with D hard to call. With 2 bases removed from V and 0 bases from J, the gap between germline ends came to 7 bases. This CDR3 has 14 amino acids. CDR1 and CDR2 from the germline V gene are MGHDK and SYGVNS. In DNA, the CDR3 is TGTGCCAGCAGTGAAGGCCGGATGAACACTGAAGCTTTCTTT. This translates into CASSEGRMNTEAFF.

This clonotype has only a few counts. The V and J genes are TRBV29-1 and TRBJ2-7; D is unresolved. Germline CDR1 is SQVTM and CDR2 is ANQGSEA. The CDR3 is 13 amino acids. The CDR3 loop reads CIMTRVGMDEQYV. The DNA for the CDR3 is TGCATCATGACCCGGGTAGGGATGGACGAGCAGTACGTC.

This chain uses TRBV7-2 with TRBJ2-7; 15 nucleotides line up with TRBD2. The V gene's germline CDR1 is SGHTA and CDR2 FQGNSA. V lost 3 bases to trimming and J lost 8 bases; unmatched junction nucleotides: 5. The CDR3 loop spans 15 amino acids. CDR3 region: CASSFAGTSGGQQYF. Here the CDR3 DNA reads TGTGCCAGCAGCTTCGCCGGGACTAGCGGGGGGCAGCAGTACTTC. The full variable domain, with the rest looked up from reference TRBV7-2 and TRBJ2-7, is GAGVSQSPSNKVTEKGKDVELRCDPISGHTALYWYRQSLGQGLEFLIYFQGNSAPDKSGLPSDRFSAERTGGSVSTLTIQRTQQEDSAVYLCASSFAGTSGGQQYFGPGTRLTVT.